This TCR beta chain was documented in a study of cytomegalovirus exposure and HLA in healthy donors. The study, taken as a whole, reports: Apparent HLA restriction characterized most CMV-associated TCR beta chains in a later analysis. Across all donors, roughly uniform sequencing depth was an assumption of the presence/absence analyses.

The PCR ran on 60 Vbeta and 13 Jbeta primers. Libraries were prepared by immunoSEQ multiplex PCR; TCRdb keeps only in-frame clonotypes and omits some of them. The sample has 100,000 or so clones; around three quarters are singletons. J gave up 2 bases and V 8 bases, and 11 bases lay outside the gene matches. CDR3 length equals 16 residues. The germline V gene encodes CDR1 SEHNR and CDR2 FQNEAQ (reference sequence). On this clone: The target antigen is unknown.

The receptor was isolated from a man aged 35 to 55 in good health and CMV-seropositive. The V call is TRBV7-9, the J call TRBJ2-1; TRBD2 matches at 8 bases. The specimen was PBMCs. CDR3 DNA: TGTGCCAGCGTAAGATCGACTAGCGTCACCTACAATGAGCAGTTCTTC. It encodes CASVRSTSVTYNEQFF.